This TCR beta chain was recovered during a study of blood T cell repertoires in COVID-19. The overall study: Specimens from acute and convalescent COVID-19 originated in the United States, Italy and Spain. The analysed material was cDNA or gDNA that came from T cells, B-cell-depleted T cells, or PBMCs.

The CDR3 is made up of 15 amino acids. Looked up from germline, CDR1 is SGHDN and CDR2 is FVKESK. Trimming removed 4 bases from V and 0 bases from J, with 10 bases in between. In the original workflow: Counts of nucleated cells, estimated from reference gene primer amplification, were obtained. Assay used: immunoSEQ multiplex PCR; TCRdb lists only in-frame clones, some missing. That table furnishes V, J and clone size, whereas the DNA furnished D and trimming. The repertoire holds about 210,000 clones, with 92% as singletons. V and J are TRBV14 and TRBJ1-3; D is undetermined. The source is a man aged 25-40 years with acute or convalescent COVID-19. Sequencing was performed on peripheral blood. The CDR3 here is CASSPRLYSGNTIYF. CDR3 DNA: TGTGCCAGCAGCCCTAGGCTCTACTCTGGAAACACCATATATTTT.